This passage covers 3 T cell receptor beta chains from one sample sequenced in a study of beta chain features in type 1 diabetes. Findings and caveats of the study: TCRB CDR3s were moderately but significantly shorter in Type 1 diabetes patients in all four CD4+ subsets.

Sequencing targeted expressed TCRB transcripts, as all isolated RNA had been reverse transcribed. Generated by immunoSEQ multiplex PCR, the TCRdb table keeps only in-frame clones and is missing some. Among 130,000 or so clones, approximately 15% were seen once, and the ten largest hold 2.6%. For these TCRs, the target antigens are not known. Sequenced: central memory CD4+ T cells from blood. The source of these receptors is a man aged 18 to 35 with type 1 diabetes.

The chain is built from TRBV6-1 and TRBJ1-5; D is perhaps TRBD1 (5 bases). V was pared by 6 bases and J by 11 bases, with 17 bases between. The CDR3 loop spans 13 amino acids. Germline assignment: CDR1 MNHNS and CDR2 SASEGT. DNA of the CDR3: TGTGCCAGCAGACTAGACAGTTTTGGCGCCCAGCATTTT. It is translated as CASRLDSFGAQHF.

This clone has only a few counts. The chain is built from TRBV14 and TRBJ1-1; the match to TRBD1 covers 7 bases. Trimming cost V 1 base and J 7 bases; bases outside gene matches: 3. This CDR3 is 13 amino acids long. Germline CDR1 is SGHDN and CDR2 is FVKESK. CDR3 coding DNA: TGTGCCAGCAGCCAAGGAGGGGACAGTGAAGCTTTCTTT. Amino acids: CASSQGGDSEAFF.

V and J are TRBV29-1 and TRBJ2-7; D call uncertain. With 5 bases removed from V and 1 base from J, the gap between germline ends came to 15 bases. CDR1 is SQVTM, CDR2 ANQGSEA, per germline. This CDR3 spans 14 amino acids. CDR3 loop: CSVRENVKSYEQYF. DNA of the CDR3: TGCAGCGTTAGGGAAAATGTGAAGTCCTACGAGCAGTACTTC.